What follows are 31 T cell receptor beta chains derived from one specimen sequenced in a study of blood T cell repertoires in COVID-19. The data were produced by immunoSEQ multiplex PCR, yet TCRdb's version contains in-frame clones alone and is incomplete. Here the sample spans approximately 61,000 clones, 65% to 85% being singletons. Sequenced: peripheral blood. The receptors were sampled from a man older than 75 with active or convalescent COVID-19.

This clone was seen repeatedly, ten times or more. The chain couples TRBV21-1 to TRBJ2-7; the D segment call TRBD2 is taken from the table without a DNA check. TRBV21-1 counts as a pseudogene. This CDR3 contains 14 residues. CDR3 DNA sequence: TGTGCCAGCACTCCAGAGGAGGGCAGCTACGAGCAGTACTTC. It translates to CASTPEEGSYEQYF.

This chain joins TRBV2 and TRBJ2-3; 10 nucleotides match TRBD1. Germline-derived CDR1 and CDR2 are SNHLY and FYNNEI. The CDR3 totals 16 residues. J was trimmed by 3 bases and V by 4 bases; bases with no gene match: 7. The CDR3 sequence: CASSGQMGQGTDTQYF. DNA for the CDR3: TGTGCCAGCAGTGGCCAAATGGGACAGGGGACAGATACGCAGTATTTT. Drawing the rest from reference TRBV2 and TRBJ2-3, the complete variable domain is EPEVTQTPSHQVTQMGQEVILRCVPISNHLYFYWYRQILGQKVEFLVSFYNNEISEKSEIFDDQFSVERPDGSNFTLKIRSTKLEDSAMYFCASSGQMGQGTDTQYFGPGTRLTVL.

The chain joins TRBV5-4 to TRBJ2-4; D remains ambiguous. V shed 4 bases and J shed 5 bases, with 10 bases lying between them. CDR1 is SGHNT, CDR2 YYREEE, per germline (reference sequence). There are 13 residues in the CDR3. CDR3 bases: TGTGCCAGCAGCGCCGACACAGAAAACATTCAGTACTTC. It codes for CASSADTENIQYF. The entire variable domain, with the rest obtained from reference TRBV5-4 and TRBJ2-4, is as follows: ETGVTQSPTHLIKTRGQQVTLRCSSQSGHNTVSWYQQALGQGPQFIFQYYREEENGRGNFPPRFSGLQFPNYSSELNVNALELDDSALYLCASSADTENIQYFGAGTRLSVL.

CDR3 sequence reads: CASTPGGTYEQYF. CDR3 DNA: TGTGCCAGCACACCAGGGGGCACCTACGAGCAGTACTTC. This chain connects TRBV28 to TRBJ2-7, with TRBD1 matching 8 bases. With V trimmed by 7 bases and J by 2 bases, 4 bases remained unmatched. CDR3 size: 13 residues. Germline V gene lookup returns CDR1 MDHEN and CDR2 SYDVKM.

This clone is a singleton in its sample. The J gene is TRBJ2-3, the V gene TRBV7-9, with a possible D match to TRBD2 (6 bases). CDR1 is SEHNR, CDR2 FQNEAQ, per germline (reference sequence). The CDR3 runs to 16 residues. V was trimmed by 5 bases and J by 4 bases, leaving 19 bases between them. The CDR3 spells CASSPRSRRGPDTQYF. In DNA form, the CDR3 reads TGTGCCAGCAGCCCCCGATCACGGAGGGGTCCAGATACGCAGTATTTT.

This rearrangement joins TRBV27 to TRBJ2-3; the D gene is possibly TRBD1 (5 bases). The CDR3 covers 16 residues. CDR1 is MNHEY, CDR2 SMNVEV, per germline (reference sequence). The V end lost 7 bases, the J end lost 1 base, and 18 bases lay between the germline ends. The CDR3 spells CASTWGGKDCTDTQYF. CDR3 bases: TGTGCCAGCACCTGGGGCGGTAAAGATTGCACAGATACGCAGTATTTT.

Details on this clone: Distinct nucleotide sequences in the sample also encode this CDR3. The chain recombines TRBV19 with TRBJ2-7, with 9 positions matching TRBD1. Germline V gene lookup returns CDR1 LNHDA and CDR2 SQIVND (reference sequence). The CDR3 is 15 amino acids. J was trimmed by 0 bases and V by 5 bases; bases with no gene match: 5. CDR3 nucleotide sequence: TGTGCCAGTAGTCTCCCGGGACAGGGCTCCTACGAGCAGTACTTC. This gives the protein CASSLPGQGSYEQYF.

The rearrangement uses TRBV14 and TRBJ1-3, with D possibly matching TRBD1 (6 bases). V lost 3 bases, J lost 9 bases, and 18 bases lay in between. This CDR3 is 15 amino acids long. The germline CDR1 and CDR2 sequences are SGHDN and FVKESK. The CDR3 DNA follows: TGTGCCAGCAGCCAGTACAGGGATCCCATCGGCACCATATATTTT. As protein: CASSQYRDPIGTIYF. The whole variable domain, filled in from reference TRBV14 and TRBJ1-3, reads EAGVTQFPSHSVIEKGQTVTLRCDPISGHDNLYWYRRVMGKEIKFLLHFVKESKQDESGMPNNRFLAERTGGTYSTLKVQPAELEDSGVYFCASSQYRDPIGTIYFGEGSWLTVV.

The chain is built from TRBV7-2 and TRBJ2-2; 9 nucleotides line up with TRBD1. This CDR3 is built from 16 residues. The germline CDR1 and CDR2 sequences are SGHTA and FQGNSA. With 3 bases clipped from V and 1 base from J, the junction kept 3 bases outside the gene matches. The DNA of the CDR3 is TGTGCCAGCAGCTTTATGACAGGGGGGAACACCGGGGAGCTGTTTTTT. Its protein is CASSFMTGGNTGELFF.

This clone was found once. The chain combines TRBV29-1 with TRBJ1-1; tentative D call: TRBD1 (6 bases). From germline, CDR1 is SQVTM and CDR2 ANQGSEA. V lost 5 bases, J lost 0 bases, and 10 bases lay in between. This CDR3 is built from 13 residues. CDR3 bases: TGCAGCGTTATGACAGGTATGAACACTGAAGCTTTCTTT. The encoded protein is CSVMTGMNTEAFF.

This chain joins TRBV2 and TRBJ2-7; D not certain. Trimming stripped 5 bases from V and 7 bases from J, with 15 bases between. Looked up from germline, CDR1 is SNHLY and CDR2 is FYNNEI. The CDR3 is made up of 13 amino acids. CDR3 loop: CASSIVLAGEQYF. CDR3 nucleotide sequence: TGTGCCAGCAGTATAGTCTTAGCCGGGGAGCAGTACTTC.

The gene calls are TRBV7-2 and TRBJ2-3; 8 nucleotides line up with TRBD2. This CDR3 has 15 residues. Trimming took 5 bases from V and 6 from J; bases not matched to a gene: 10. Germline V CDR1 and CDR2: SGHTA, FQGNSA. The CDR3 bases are TGTGCCAGCAGCCCCGTAGTAGCGGGATGGGATACGCAGTATTTT. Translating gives CASSPVVAGWDTQYF.

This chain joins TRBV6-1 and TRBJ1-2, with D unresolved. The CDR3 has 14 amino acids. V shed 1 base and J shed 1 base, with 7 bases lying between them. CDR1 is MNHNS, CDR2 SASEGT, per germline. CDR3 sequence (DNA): TGTGCCAGCAGTGAAGGGCCGAATAACTATGGCTACACCTTC. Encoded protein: CASSEGPNNYGYTF.

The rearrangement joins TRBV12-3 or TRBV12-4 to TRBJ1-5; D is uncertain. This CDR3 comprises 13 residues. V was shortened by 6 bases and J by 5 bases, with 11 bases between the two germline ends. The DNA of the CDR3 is TGTGCCAGCAGCCTGAGGTGGGATCAGCCCCAGCATTTT. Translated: CASSLRWDQPQHF.

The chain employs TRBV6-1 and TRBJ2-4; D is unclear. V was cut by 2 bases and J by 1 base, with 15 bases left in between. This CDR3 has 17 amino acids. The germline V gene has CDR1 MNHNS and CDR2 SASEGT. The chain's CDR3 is CASSERGRQSAKNIQYF. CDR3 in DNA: TGTGCCAGCAGTGAAAGAGGTCGGCAGTCCGCCAAAAACATTCAGTACTTC.

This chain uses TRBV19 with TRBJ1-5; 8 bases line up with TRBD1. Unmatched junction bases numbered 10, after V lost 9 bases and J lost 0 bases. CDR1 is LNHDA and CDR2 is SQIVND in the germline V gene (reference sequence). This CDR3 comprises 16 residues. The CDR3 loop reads CASRGPIPLSNQPQHF. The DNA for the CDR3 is TGTGCCAGCAGGGGGCCGATTCCCCTTAGCAATCAGCCCCAGCATTTT.

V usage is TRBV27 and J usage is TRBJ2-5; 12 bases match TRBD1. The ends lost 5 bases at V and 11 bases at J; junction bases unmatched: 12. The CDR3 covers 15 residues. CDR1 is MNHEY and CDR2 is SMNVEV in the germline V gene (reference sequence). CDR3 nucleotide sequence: TGTGCCAGCAGTAAAACGGGACAGGGGGCTCTCGGTCAGTACTTC. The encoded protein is CASSKTGQGALGQYF.

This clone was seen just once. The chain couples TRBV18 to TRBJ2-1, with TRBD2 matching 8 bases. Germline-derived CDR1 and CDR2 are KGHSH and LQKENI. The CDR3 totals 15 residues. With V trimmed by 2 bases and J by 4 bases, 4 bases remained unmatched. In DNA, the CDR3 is TGTGCCAGCTCACCAGGGAGCGGGAGTTACAATGAGCAGTTCTTC. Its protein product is CASSPGSGSYNEQFF.

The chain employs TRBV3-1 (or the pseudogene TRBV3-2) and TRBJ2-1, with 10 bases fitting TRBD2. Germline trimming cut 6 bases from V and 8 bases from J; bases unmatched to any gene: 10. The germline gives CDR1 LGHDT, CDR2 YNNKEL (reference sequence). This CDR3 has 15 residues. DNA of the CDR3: TGTGCCAGCAGTTCTCTAGCGGGAGCGTCCCATGAGCAGTTCTTC. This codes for CASSSLAGASHEQFF.

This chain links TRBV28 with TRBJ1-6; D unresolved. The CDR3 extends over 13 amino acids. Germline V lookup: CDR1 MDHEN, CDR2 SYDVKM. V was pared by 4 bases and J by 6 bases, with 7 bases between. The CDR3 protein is CASSSLLNSPLHF. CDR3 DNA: TGTGCCAGCAGTTCCCTACTTAATTCACCCCTCCACTTT.

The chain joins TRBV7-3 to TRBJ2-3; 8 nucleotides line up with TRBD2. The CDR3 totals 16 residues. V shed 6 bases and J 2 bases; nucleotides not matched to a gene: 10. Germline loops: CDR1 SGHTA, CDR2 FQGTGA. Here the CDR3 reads CASSTTGGGPTDTQYF. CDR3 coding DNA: TGTGCCAGCAGTACAACTGGCGGGGGGCCCACAGATACGCAGTATTTT.

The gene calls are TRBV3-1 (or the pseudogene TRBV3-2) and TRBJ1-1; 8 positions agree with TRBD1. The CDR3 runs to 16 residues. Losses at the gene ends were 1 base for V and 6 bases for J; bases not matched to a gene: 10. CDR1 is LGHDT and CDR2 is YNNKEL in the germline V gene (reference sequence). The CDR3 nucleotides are TGTGCCAGCAGCCAAGTCCTTACAGGGGGTAGCGCTGAAGCTTTCTTT. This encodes CASSQVLTGGSAEAFF.

The CDR3: CASSLYSGTSSYEQYF. The CDR3 DNA sequence: TGTGCCAGCAGTTTATATAGCGGCACGAGCTCCTACGAGCAGTACTTC. The rearrangement joins TRBV27 to TRBJ2-7, with D possibly being TRBD2 (6 bases). Trimming removed 1 base from V and 0 bases from J, with 13 bases in between. CDR1 is MNHEY and CDR2 is SMNVEV in the germline V gene (reference sequence). The CDR3 is made up of 16 amino acids.

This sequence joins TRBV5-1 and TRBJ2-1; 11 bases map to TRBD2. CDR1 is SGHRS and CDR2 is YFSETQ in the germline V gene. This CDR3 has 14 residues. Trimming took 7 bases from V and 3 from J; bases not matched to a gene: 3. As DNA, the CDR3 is TGCGCCAGCGGGACTAGCGGCCGCTACAATGAGCAGTTCTTC. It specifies CASGTSGRYNEQFF.

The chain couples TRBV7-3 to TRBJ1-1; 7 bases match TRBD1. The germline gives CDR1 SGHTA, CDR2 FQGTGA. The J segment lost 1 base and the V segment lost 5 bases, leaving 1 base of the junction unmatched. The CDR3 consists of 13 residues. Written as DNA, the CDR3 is TGTGCCAGCAGCCGACAGGGGAACACTGAAGCTTTCTTT. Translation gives CASSRQGNTEAFF.

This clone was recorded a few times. For the CDR3, the DNA is TGTGCCACCAGCAGAGGGGGGGGTGAAGCTTTCTTT. Its translation: CATSRGGGEAFF. This chain connects TRBV15 to TRBJ1-1; weak D call: TRBD1 (5 bases). The CDR3 loop spans 12 amino acids. CDR1 and CDR2 (germline): LNHNV, YYDKDF (reference sequence). V was trimmed by 1 base and J by 7 bases, leaving 7 bases between them.

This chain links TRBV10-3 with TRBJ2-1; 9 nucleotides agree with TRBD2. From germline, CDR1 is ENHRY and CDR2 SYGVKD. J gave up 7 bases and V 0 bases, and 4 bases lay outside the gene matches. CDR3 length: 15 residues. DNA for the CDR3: TGTGCCATCAGTGAGTCAGCGGGAGGTCGGAATGAGCAGTTCTTC. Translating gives CAISESAGGRNEQFF.

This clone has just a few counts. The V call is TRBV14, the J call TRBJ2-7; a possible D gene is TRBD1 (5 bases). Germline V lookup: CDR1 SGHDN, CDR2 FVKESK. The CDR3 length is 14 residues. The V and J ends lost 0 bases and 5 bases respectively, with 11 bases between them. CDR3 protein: CASSQDLSRDEQYF. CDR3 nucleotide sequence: TGTGCCAGCAGCCAAGATCTCTCCAGGGACGAGCAGTACTTC.

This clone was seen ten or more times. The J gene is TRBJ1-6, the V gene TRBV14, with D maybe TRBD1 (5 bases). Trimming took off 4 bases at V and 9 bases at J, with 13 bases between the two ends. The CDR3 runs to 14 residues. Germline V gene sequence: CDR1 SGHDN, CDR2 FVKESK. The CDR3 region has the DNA TGTGCCAGCAGCCCCGGGAGGGGTAGTTCACCCCTCCACTTT. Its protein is CASSPGRGSSPLHF.

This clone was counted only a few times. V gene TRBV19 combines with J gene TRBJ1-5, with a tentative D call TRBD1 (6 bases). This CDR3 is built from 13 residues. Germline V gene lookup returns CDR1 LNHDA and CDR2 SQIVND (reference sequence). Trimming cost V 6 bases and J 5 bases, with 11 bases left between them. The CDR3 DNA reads TGTGCCAGTAGCAAACAGGGCGATCAGCCCCAGCATTTT. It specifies CASSKQGDQPQHF.

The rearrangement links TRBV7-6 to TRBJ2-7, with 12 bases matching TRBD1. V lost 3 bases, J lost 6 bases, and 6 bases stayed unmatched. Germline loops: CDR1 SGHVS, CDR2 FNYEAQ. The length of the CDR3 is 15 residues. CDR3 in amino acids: CASSLGTGGSGEQYF. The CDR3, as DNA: TGTGCCAGCAGCTTGGGGACAGGGGGCAGCGGCGAGCAGTACTTC.